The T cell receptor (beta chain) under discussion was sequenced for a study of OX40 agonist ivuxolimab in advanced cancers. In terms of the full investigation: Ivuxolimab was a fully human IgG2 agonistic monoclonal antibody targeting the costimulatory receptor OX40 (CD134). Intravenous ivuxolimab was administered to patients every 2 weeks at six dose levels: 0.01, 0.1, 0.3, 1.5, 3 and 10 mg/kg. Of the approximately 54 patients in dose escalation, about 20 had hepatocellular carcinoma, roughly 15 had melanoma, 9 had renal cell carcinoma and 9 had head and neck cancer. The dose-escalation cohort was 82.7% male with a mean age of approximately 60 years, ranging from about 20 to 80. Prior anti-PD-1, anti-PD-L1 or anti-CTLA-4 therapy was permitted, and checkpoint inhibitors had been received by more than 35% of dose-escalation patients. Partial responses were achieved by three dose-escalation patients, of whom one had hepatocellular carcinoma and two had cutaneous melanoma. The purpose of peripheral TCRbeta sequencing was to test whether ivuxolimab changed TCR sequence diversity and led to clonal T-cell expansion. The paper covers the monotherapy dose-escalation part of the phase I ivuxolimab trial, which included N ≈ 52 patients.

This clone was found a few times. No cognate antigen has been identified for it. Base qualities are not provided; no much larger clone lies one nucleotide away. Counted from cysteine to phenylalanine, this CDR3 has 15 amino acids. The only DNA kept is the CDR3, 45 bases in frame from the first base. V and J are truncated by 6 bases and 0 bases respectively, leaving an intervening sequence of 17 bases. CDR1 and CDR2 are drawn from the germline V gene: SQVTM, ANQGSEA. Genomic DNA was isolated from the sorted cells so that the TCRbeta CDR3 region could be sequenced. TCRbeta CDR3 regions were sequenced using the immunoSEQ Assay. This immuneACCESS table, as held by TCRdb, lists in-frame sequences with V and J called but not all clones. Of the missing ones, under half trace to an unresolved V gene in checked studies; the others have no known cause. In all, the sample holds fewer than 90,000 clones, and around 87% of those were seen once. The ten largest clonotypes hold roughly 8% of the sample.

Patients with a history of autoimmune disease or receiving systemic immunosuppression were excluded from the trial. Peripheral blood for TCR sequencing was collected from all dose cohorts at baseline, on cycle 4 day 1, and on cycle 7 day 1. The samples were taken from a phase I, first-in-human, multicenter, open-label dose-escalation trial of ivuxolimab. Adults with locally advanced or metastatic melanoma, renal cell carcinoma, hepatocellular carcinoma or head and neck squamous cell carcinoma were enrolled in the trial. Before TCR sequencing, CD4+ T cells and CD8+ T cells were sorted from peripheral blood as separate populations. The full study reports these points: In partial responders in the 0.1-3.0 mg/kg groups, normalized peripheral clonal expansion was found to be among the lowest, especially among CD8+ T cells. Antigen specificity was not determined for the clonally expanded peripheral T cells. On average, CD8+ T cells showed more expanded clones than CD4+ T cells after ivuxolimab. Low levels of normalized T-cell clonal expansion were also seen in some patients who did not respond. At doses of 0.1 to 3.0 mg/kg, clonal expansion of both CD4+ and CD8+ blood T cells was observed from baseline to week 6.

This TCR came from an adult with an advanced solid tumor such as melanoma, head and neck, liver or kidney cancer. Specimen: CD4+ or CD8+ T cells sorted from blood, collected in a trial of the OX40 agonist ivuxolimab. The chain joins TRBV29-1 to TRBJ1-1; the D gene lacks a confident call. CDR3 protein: CSVDPYGGMNTEAFF. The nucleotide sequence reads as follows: TGCAGCGTCGACCCTTATGGAGGGATGAACACTGAAGCTTTCTTT.